These 14 T cell receptor beta chains were all obtained from the same sample, sequenced in a study of T cell repertoires in cytomegalovirus infection. One entry per CDR3 protein, called by TCRdb with MiXCR from the reads. The table has hundreds of thousands of distinct CDR3 sequences, approximately 32% seen once. The sample was PBMCs. Receptors were obtained from a human donor in good health (CMV status not recorded). Some clones in this sample may be carry-over from other donors' samples.

A word on this clonotype: A junction end diverges from the germline sequence, so it may reflect a read error. The gene calls are TRBV5-3 and TRBJ2-7; 7 positions agree with TRBD1. TRBV5-3 is an ORF; its function is uncertain. The CDR3 contains 14 residues. The CDR3 loop is CASSSPGQFTEQYF. The CDR3 DNA reads TGTGCCAGCAGCTCTCCGGGACAGTTCACCGAGCAGTACTTC.

The V gene is TRBV14, the J gene TRBJ2-7, with D perhaps assigned TRBD1 or TRBD2 (5 bases each). The germline V gene encodes CDR1 SGHDN and CDR2 FVKESK. V was cut by 1 base and J by 3 bases, with 13 bases left in between. This CDR3 has 15 amino acids. The CDR3 spells CASSQAFEGIYEQYF. The CDR3 nucleotides are TGTGCCAGCAGCCAAGCTTTCGAGGGGATCTACGAGCAGTACTTC.

This rearrangement joins TRBV6-5 to TRBJ1-1; D is possibly TRBD1 (6 bases). This CDR3 has 14 amino acids. The germline gives CDR1 MNHEY, CDR2 SVGAGI. The germline V and J ends were trimmed by 1 base and 5 bases, with 11 bases remaining between them. The chain's CDR3 is CASSYWAGETEAFF. CDR3 nucleotides: TGTGCCAGCAGTTACTGGGCAGGGGAAACTGAAGCTTTCTTT.

V and J are TRBV20-1 and TRBJ1-4; weak D call: TRBD1 (5 bases). Germline V lookup: CDR1 DFQATT, CDR2 SNEGSKA (reference sequence). There are 19 residues in the CDR3. The V gene lost 0 bases and the J gene lost 1 base, with 21 bases spanning the gap. The CDR3 region is CSARDSPRATTLTNEKLFF. The CDR3 DNA sequence: TGCAGTGCTAGAGATAGTCCCAGGGCAACCACATTAACTAATGAAAAACTGTTTTTT.

The table lists this clonotype with a count of one. V usage is TRBV2 and J usage is TRBJ2-7; D gene ambiguous. Germline values: CDR1 SNHLY, CDR2 FYNNEI. The V end was cut by 6 bases, the J end by 10 bases, with 13 bases between. The CDR3 totals 11 residues. The DNA for the CDR3 is TGTGCCAGCAGGCGAACGGTGGATCAGTACTTC. Its translation is CASRRTVDQYF.

This clonotype was detected a few times. The CDR3 is CASSQEGAGVARLPQYF. The DNA for the CDR3 is TGCGCCAGCAGCCAAGAGGGAGCGGGGGTTGCGCGTTTGCCGCAGTATTTT. The chain links TRBV4-1 to TRBJ2-3, with 8 nucleotides matching TRBD2. This CDR3 spans 17 amino acids. The V gene end was trimmed by 0 bases and the J gene end by 10 bases; junction bases not matched to a gene: 15. Germline CDR1 reads MGHRA; CDR2 reads YSYEKL.

This clonotype was seen many times. The rearrangement uses TRBV12-3 or TRBV12-4 and TRBJ1-5, with D possibly matching TRBD1 (6 bases). Trimming pared 3 bases from V and 4 bases from J, leaving 19 bases between. The CDR3 is 17 residues long. CDR3 sequence reads: CASSFAGERARNQPQHF. In DNA, the CDR3 is TGTGCCAGCAGTTTCGCAGGGGAGCGTGCTCGTAATCAGCCCCAGCATTTT.

The chain combines TRBV7-9 with TRBJ2-1; the D is unclear. Germline V lookup: CDR1 SEHNR, CDR2 FQNEAQ (reference sequence). V was clipped by 3 bases and J by 8 bases, with 14 bases between them. The CDR3 loop spans 14 amino acids. CDR3 sequence: CASSFSDGYDEQFF. The CDR3 DNA reads as TGTGCCAGCAGCTTCTCGGACGGTTATGATGAGCAGTTCTTC.

This clonotype was seen a few times. V gene TRBV27 combines with J gene TRBJ1-1; D remains ambiguous. Per the germline V gene, CDR1 is MNHEY and CDR2 is SMNVEV (reference sequence). Trimming removed 3 bases from V and 0 bases from J, with 11 bases in between. The CDR3 runs 15 residues. In DNA form, the CDR3 reads TGTGCCAGCAGTTTGCAACTACCCATGAACACTGAAGCTTTCTTT. It translates to CASSLQLPMNTEAFF.

The genes are TRBV6-1 and TRBJ1-6; D ambiguous. V was shortened by 0 bases and J by 14 bases, with 17 bases between the two germline ends. Germline V gene lookup returns CDR1 MNHNS and CDR2 SASEGT. The CDR3 covers 15 residues. In DNA form, the CDR3 reads TGTGCCAGCAGTGAAGCAGTCTCTACTTACCCCACCCTCCACTTT. Translated, it gives CASSEAVSTYPTLHF.

In its sample, this clonotype was seen a few times. The V call is TRBV18, the J call TRBJ2-5, with D perhaps TRBD2 (6 bases). CDR1 and CDR2 from the germline V gene are KGHSH and LQKENI. This CDR3 has 14 amino acids. Trimming left V 3 bases short and J 1 base short, with 9 bases between. CDR3 in DNA: TGTGCCAGCTCACCCGGGGGACCCCAAGAGACCCAGTACTTC. Translation: CASSPGGPQETQYF.

This sequence joins TRBV20-1 and TRBJ2-2, with 12 bases identical to TRBD2. CDR1 and CDR2 from the germline V gene are DFQATT and SNEGSKA (reference sequence). The J segment lost 6 bases and the V segment lost 2 bases, leaving 7 bases of the junction unmatched. CDR3 length: 16 amino acids. CDR3 protein: CSARYPSGGAAGELFF. The DNA of the CDR3 is TGCAGTGCTAGATACCCTAGCGGGGGGGCGGCCGGGGAGCTGTTTTTT.

The chain recombines TRBV7-3 with TRBJ2-2; TRBD1 matches 7 bases. The CDR3 contains 20 residues. The germline gives CDR1 SGHTA, CDR2 FQGTGA. With V trimmed by 5 bases and J by 0 bases, 18 bases remained unmatched. CDR3 DNA sequence: TGTGCCAGCAGCCCCTTTGGGACAGCCTATTCCCAATCGAACACCGGGGAGCTGTTTTTT. This sequence encodes CASSPFGTAYSQSNTGELFF.

This clonotype was observed a handful of times. This chain connects TRBV6-5 to TRBJ1-1, with D tentatively TRBD1 (6 bases). With 6 bases removed from V and 1 base from J, the gap between germline ends came to 18 bases. Looked up from germline, CDR1 is MNHEY and CDR2 is SVGAGI. The CDR3 runs 16 residues. The CDR3 region is CASRDEARGRNTEAFF. Written as DNA, the CDR3 is TGTGCCAGCAGAGATGAGGCCAGGGGCAGGAACACTGAAGCTTTCTTT.